The clone carrying this T cell receptor beta chain was counted between two and nine times. Method: immunoSEQ multiplex PCR; TCRdb's copy keeps in-frame clones and lacks some. The data hold roughly 56,000 clones, with roughly 81% observed a single time. J gave up 4 bases and V 6 bases, and 8 bases lay outside the gene matches. The CDR3 sequence is 16 residues long. CDR1 is MNHEY and CDR2 is SMNVEV in the germline V gene (reference sequence). This entry belongs to a study of OX40 agonist ivuxolimab in advanced cancers. The V call is TRBV27, the J call TRBJ2-5; TRBD2 matches at 13 bases. The source was CD4+ or CD8+ T cells sorted from blood, collected in a trial of the OX40 agonist ivuxolimab. The TCR originated in an adult with an advanced solid tumor such as melanoma, head and neck, liver or kidney cancer. The CDR3 sequence is CASSRILAGGRETQYF. In nucleotides, the CDR3 is TGTGCCAGCAGCCGCATACTAGCGGGAGGGCGAGAGACCCAGTACTTC.